The 8 T cell receptor beta chains below come from one sample, sequenced in a study of blood T cell repertoires in COVID-19. Sequencing used immunoSEQ multiplex PCR; TCRdb keeps in-frame clones, though not all of them. The sample contains roughly 290,000 clones, around 87% of which appear only once. Specimen: peripheral blood. These receptors were collected from a woman between 45 and 60 years old who had recovered from COVID-19.

The DNA of the CDR3 is TGTGCCAGCAGTGACACGGGACTCACAGATACGCAGTATTTT. Amino acids: CASSDTGLTDTQYF. The chain employs TRBV25-1 and TRBJ2-3; TRBD2 might be the D (6 bases). The CDR3 contains 14 residues. Germline CDR1 reads MGHDK; CDR2 reads SYGVNS. Trimming removed 3 bases at V and 2 bases at J, with 9 bases between.

The CDR3 spells CAAQRTVTYEQYF. The CDR3 bases are TGTGCCGCTCAGAGGACAGTAACCTACGAGCAGTACTTC. The chain is built from TRBV30 and TRBJ2-7, with D perhaps matching TRBD1 (6 bases). V lost 8 bases, J lost 2 bases, and 16 bases lay in between. This CDR3 region has 13 residues. Germline assignment: CDR1 GTSNPN and CDR2 SVGIG (reference sequence).

Comments on this clone: In the same sample, other DNA sequences code for this CDR3. The V call is TRBV24-1, the J call TRBJ1-2, with D possibly TRBD1 on 5 matching bases. CDR3 size: 12 residues. Germline V gives CDR1 KGHDR, CDR2 SFDVKD. Deletions cut 2 bases from V and 5 bases from J, with 5 bases between. CDR3 DNA sequence: TGTGCCACCAGTGATTCAGGGTATGGCTACACCTTC. Amino acid sequence: CATSDSGYGYTF.

This rearrangement joins TRBV28 to TRBJ1-2; 7 nucleotides match TRBD1. V was pared by 1 base and J by 5 bases, with 7 bases of the junction left unmatched. The CDR3 is 15 amino acids. CDR1 and CDR2 from the germline V gene are MDHEN and SYDVKM. The CDR3 bases are TGTGCCAGCAGTTTATACCCGGGACAGATTTATGGCTACACCTTC. This translates into CASSLYPGQIYGYTF.

The chain joins TRBV28 to TRBJ2-5; TRBD2 matches at 8 bases. Germline V gene data show CDR1 as MDHEN and CDR2 as SYDVKM. The CDR3 covers 17 residues. Trimming removed 3 bases from V and 0 bases from J; junction bases left unmatched: 9. As DNA, the CDR3 is TGTGCCAGCAGTTTTGTGTCGGGGGGGGAGTACCAAGAGACCCAGTACTTC. Protein: CASSFVSGGEYQETQYF.

The table lists this clone with a count of one. The chain has TRBV5-6 and TRBJ1-5; TRBD1 matches at 9 bases. Germline CDR1 is SGHDT and CDR2 is YYEEEE. The CDR3 contains 16 residues. V lost 6 bases to trimming and J lost 0 bases; unmatched junction nucleotides: 7. CDR3 sequence reads: CASTQQGALSNQPQHF. The CDR3 DNA reads as TGTGCCAGCACCCAACAGGGGGCTCTTAGCAATCAGCCCCAGCATTTT.

The chain recombines TRBV12-3 or TRBV12-4 with TRBJ1-1; weak D call: TRBD1 (5 bases). CDR3 length: 13 residues. V was trimmed by 6 bases and J by 1 base, leaving 9 bases between them. The CDR3, as DNA: TGTGCCAGCAGGGACCAGGGGAACACTGAAGCTTTCTTT. As protein: CASRDQGNTEAFF.

The chain joins TRBV4-1 to TRBJ2-7, with D possibly matching TRBD2 (6 bases). The CDR3 length is 11 residues. The V gene lost 5 bases and the J gene lost 6 bases, with 8 bases spanning the gap. In germline, CDR1 is MGHRA, CDR2 YSYEKL. In DNA, the CDR3 is TGCGCCAGCAGCGGGGGAGGCGAGCAGTACTTC. It yields the protein CASSGGGEQYF.